Listed below are T cell receptor beta chains from one sample, sequenced in a study of T-cell reconstitution after alpha-beta-depleted transplantation in children. TCRdb reprocessed the PCR reads with MiXCR, giving one entry per CDR3 protein. The table has almost 500,000 distinct CDR3 sequences, about 10% seen once. The sample here was PBMCs, taken before TCRalphabeta/CD19-depleted stem cell transplant. These receptors were obtained from a child aged 2-15 years with inherited bone marrow failure, due to receive a stem cell transplant. Both conserved end residues are part of each CDR3. Each record gives: CDR3 protein, D gene, V gene. The D gene is left open where the match is weak.

CDR3 protein: CASSLAEGTYEQYF
D gene: .
V gene: TRBV7-7

CDR3 protein: CASSLDGVEQFF
D gene: .
V gene: TRBV7-9

CDR3 protein: CSARKQGGGYTF
D gene: TRBD1
V gene: TRBV20-1

CDR3 protein: CASSLPGGWGMNTEAFF
D gene: TRBD1
V gene: TRBV7-9

CDR3 protein: CASDTGLGFNEQFF
D gene: .
V gene: TRBV28

CDR3 protein: CASSYGGSYNEQFF
D gene: .
V gene: TRBV28

CDR3 protein: CAILAGEDYNEQFF
D gene: TRBD2
V gene: TRBV10-3

CDR3 protein: CSVDFSEGDEKLFF
D gene: .
V gene: TRBV29-1

CDR3 protein: CSARDQWTTNEKLFF
D gene: .
V gene: TRBV20-1

CDR3 protein: CAWSRDRNEQFF
D gene: TRBD1
V gene: TRBV30

CDR3 protein: CASSTTGTLDNEQFF
D gene: .
V gene: TRBV7-9